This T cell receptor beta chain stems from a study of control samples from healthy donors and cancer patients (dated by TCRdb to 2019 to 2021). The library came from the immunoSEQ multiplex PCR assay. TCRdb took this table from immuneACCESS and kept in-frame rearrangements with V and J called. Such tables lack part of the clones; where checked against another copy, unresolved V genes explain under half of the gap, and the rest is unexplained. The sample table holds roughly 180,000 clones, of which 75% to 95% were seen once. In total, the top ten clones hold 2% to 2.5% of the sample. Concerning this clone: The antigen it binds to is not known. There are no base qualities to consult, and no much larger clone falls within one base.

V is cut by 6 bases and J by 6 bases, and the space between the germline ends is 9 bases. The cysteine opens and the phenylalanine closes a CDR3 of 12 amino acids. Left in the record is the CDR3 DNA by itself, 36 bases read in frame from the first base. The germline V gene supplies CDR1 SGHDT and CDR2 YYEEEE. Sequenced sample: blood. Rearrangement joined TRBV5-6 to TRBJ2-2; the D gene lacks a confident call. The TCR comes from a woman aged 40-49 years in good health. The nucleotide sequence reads TGTGCCAGCACAGTCGGGCCCGGGGAGCTGTTTTTT. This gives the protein CASTVGPGELFF. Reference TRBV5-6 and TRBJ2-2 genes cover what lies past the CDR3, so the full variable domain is DAGVTQSPTHLIKTRGQQVTLRCSPKSGHDTVSWYQQALGQGPQFIFQYYEEEERQRGNFPDRFSGHQFPNYSSELNVNALLLGDSALYLCASTVGPGELFFGEGSRLTVL.